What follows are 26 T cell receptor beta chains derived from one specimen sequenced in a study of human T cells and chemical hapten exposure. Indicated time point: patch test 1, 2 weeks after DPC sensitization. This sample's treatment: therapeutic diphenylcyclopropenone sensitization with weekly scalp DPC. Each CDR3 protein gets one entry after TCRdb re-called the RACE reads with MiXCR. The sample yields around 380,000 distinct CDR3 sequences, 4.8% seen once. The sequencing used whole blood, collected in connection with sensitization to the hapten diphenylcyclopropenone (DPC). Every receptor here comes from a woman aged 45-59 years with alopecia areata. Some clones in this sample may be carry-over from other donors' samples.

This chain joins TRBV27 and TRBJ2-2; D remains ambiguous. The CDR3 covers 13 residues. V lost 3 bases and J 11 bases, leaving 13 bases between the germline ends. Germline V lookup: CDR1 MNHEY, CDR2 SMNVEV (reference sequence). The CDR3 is CASSLAAGTELFF. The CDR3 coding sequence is TGTGCCAGCAGTTTGGCCGCCGGTACCGAGCTGTTTTTT.

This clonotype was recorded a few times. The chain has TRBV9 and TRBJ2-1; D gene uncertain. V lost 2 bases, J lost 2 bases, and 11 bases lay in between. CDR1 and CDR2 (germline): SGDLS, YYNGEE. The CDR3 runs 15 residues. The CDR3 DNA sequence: TGTGCCAGCAGCGTGGCCCAAGACCCCTACAATGAGCAGTTCTTC. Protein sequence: CASSVAQDPYNEQFF.

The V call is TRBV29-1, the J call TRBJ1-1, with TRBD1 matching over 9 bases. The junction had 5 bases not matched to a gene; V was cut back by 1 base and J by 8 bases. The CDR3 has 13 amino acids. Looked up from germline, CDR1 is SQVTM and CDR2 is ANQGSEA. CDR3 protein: CSVEGITGGEAFF. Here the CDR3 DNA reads TGCAGCGTTGAAGGGATCACAGGGGGCGAAGCTTTCTTT.

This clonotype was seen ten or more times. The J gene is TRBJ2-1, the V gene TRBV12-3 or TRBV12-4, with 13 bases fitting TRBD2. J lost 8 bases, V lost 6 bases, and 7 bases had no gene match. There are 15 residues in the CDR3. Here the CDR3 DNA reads TGTGCCAGCAGCCTACTAGCGGGGGGGCCTTATGAGCAGTTCTTC. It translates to CASSLLAGGPYEQFF.

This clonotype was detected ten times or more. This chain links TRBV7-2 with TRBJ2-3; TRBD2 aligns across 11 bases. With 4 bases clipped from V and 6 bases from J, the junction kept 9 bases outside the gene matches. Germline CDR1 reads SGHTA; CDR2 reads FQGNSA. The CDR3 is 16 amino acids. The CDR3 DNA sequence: TGTGCCAGCAGCTCACCTAGCGGGAGGCTGCAGGATACGCAGTATTTT. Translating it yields CASSSPSGRLQDTQYF.

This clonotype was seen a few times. The CDR3 loop reads CASSLAPLGGELFF. The CDR3 coding sequence is TGTGCCAGCAGTTTGGCACCCTTGGGCGGGGAGCTGTTTTTT. The chain couples TRBV12-3 or TRBV12-4 to TRBJ2-2; D remains ambiguous. The CDR3 totals 14 residues. Trimming took off 3 bases at V and 7 bases at J, with 12 bases between the two ends.

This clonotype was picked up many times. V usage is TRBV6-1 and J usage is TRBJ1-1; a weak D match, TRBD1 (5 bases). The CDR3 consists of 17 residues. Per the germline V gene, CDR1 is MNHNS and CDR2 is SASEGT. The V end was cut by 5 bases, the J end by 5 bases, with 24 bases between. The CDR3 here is CASSPKGKPGTLTEAFF. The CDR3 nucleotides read TGTGCCAGCAGTCCCAAGGGGAAGCCGGGGACGCTAACTGAAGCTTTCTTT.

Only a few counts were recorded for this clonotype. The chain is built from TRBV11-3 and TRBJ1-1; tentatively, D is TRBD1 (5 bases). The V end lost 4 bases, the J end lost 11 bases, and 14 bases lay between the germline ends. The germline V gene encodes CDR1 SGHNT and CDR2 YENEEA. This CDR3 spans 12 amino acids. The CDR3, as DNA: TGTGCCAGCAGCTCTGGGGCTGATAGGGCTTTCTTT. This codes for CASSSGADRAFF.

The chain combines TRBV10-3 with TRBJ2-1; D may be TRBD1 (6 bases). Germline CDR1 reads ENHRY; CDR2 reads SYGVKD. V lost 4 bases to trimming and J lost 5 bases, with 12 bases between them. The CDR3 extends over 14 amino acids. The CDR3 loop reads CAISVDGTNNEQFF. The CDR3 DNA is TGTGCCATCAGTGTTGACGGGACAAACAATGAGCAGTTCTTC.

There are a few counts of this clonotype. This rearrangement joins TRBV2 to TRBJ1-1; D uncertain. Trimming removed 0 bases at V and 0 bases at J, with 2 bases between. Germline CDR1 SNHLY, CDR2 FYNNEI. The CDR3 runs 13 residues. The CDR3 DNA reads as TGTGCCAGCAGTGAAGCGGTGAACACTGAAGCTTTCTTT. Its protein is CASSEAVNTEAFF.

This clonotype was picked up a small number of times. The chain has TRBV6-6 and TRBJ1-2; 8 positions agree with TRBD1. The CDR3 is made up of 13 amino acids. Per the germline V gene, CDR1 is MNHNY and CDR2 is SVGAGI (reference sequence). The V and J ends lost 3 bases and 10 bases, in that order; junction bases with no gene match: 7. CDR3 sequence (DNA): TGTGCCAGCAGTTATGGGTTGACAGGGGACTACACCTTC. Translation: CASSYGLTGDYTF.

The chain's CDR3 is CASTLGTGRTDTQYF. CDR3 DNA: TGTGCCAGCACCTTGGGGACAGGGCGCACAGATACGCAGTATTTT. The chain has TRBV12-3 or TRBV12-4 and TRBJ2-3; 9 bases align to TRBD1. Germline trimming cut 7 bases from V and 1 base from J; bases unmatched to any gene: 6. This CDR3 is built from 15 residues.

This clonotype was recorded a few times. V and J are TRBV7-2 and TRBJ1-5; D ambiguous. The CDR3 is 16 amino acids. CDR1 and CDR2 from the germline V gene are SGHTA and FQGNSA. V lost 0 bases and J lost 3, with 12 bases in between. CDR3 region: CASSLAAGLPNQPQHF. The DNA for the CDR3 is TGTGCCAGCAGCTTAGCGGCGGGCCTTCCCAATCAGCCCCAGCATTTT.

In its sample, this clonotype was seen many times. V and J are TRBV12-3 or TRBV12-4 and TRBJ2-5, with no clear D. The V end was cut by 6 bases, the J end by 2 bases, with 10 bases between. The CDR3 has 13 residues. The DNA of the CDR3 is TGTGCCAGCAGCTATGGGTCACAAGAGACCCAGTACTTC. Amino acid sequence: CASSYGSQETQYF.

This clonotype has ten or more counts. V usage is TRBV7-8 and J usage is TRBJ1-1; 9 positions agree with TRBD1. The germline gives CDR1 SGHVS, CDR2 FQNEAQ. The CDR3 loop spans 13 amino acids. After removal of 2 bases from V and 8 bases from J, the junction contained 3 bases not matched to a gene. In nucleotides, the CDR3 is TGTGCCAGCAGCTTATCAGACAGGGGGGAAGCTTTCTTT. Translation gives CASSLSDRGEAFF.

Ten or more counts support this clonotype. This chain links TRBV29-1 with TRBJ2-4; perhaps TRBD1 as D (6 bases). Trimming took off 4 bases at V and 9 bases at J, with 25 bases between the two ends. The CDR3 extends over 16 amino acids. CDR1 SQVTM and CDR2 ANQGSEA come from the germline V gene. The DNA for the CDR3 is TGCAGCGTTGCTCCGTCCCAAACAGGGCTAGGGGGCATTCAGTACTTC. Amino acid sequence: CSVAPSQTGLGGIQYF.

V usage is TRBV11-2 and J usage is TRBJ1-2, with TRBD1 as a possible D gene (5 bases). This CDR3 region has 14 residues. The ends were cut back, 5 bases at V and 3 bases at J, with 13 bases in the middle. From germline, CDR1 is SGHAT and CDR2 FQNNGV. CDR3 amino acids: CASSLGRGDYGYTF. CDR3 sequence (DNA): TGTGCCAGCAGCCTGGGAAGAGGGGACTATGGCTACACCTTC.

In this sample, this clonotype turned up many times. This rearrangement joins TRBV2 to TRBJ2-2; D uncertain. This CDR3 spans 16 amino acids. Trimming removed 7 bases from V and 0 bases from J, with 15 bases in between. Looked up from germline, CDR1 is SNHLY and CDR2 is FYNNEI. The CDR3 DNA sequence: TGTGCCAGCAAAGGCGACTCGGCCCCGAACACCGGGGAGCTGTTTTTT. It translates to CASKGDSAPNTGELFF.

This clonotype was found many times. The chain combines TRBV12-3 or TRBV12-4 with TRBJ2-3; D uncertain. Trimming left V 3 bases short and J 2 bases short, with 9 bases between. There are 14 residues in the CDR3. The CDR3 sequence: CASSFRQSTDTQYF. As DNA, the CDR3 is TGTGCCAGCAGTTTCCGGCAGTCCACAGATACGCAGTATTTT.

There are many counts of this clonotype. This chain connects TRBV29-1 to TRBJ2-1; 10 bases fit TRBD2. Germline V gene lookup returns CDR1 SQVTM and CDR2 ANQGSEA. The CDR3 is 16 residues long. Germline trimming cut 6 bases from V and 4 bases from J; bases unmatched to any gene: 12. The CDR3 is CSVDVLAGEVYNEQFF. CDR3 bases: TGCAGCGTGGATGTCCTAGCGGGAGAAGTGTACAATGAGCAGTTCTTC.

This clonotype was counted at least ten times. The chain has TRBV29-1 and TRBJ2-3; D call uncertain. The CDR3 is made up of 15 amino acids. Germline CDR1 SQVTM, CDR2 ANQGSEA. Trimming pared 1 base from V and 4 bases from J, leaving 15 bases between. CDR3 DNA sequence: TGCAGCGTTGAAGGAATTGGGATTGAGGCAGATACGCAGTATTTT. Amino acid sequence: CSVEGIGIEADTQYF.

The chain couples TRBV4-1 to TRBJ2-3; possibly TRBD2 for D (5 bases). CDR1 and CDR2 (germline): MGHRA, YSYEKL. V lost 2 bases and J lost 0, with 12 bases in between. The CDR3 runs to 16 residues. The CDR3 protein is CASSQRTDPSTDTQYF. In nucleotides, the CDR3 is TGCGCCAGCAGCCAAAGGACTGATCCTAGCACAGATACGCAGTATTTT.

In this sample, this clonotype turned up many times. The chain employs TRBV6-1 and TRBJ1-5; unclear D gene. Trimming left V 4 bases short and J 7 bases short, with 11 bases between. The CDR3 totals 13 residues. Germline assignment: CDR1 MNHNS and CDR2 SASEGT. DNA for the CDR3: TGTGCCAGCAGTGCTGGGGTAGGGCAGCCCCAGCATTTT. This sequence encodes CASSAGVGQPQHF.

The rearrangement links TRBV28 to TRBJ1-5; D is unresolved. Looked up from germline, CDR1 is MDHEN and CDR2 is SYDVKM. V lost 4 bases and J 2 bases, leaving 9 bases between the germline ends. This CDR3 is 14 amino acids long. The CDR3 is CASSSGVGNQPQHF. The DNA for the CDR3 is TGTGCCAGCAGTTCCGGGGTGGGCAATCAGCCCCAGCATTTT.

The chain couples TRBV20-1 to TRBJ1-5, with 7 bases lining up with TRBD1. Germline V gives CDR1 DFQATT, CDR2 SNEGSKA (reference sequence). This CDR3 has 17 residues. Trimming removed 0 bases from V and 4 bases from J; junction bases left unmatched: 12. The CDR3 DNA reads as TGCAGTGCTAGAGATATGAGGGGGCAACAAATAAATCAGCCCCAGCATTTT. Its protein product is CSARDMRGQQINQPQHF.

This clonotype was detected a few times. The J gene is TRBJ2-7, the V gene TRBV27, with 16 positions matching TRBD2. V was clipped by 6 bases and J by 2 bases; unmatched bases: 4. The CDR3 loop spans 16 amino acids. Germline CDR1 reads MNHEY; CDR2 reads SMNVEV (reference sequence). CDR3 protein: CASRAGTSGRAYEQYF. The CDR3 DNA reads TGTGCCAGCAGGGCGGGGACTAGCGGGAGGGCCTACGAGCAGTACTTC.